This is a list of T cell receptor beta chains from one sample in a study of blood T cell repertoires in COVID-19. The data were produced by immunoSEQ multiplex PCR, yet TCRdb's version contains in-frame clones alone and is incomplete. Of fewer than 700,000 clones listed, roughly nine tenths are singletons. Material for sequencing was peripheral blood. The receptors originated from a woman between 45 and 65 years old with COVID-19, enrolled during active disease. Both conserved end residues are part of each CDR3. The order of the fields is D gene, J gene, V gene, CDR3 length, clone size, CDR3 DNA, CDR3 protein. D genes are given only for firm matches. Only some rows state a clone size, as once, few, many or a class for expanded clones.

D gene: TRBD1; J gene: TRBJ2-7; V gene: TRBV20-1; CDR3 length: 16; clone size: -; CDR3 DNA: TGCAGTGCTAGTTCGGGACAGGGGGCGCTTTCTTACGAGCAGTACTTC; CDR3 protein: CSASSGQGALSYEQYF
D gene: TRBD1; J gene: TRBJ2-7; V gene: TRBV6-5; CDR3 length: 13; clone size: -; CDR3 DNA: TGTGCCAGCAGGAGAAGACAGGGTACCGAGCAGTACTTC; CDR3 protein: CASRRRQGTEQYF
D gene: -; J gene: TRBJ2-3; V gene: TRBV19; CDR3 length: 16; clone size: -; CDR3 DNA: TGTGCCAGCGCTCAAGGGGGGGCCAGTGGAGGAGATACGCAGTATTTT; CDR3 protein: CASAQGGASGGDTQYF
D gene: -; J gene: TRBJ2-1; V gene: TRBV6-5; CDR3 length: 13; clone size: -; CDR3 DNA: TGTGCCAGCAGTTCCCGACTCAACAATGAGCAGTTCTTC; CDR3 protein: CASSSRLNNEQFF
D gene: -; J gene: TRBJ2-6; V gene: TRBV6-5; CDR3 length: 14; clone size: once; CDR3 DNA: TGTGCCAGCAGCCATAGATCTGGGGCCAACGTCCTGACTTTC; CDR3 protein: CASSHRSGANVLTF
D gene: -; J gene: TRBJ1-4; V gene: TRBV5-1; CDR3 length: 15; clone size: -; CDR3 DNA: TGCGCCAGCAGAACCCAGGGCACAACTAATGAAAAACTGTTTTTT; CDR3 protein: CASRTQGTTNEKLFF
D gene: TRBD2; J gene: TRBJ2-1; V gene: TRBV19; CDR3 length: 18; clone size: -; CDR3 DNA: TGTGCCAGTAGTATGGCCAAACTAGCGGGGGGGCTTTTCGATGAGCAGTTCTTC; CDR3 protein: CASSMAKLAGGLFDEQFF
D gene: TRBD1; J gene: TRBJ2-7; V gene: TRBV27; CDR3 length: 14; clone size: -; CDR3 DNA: TGTGCCAGCAGTTTAGGGACAGGGGTAGACGAGCAGTACTTC; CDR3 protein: CASSLGTGVDEQYF
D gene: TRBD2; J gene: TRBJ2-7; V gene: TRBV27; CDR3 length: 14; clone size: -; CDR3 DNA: TGTGCCAGCAGGCCGGGGGGGGATTCCTACGAGCAGTACTTC; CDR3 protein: CASRPGGDSYEQYF
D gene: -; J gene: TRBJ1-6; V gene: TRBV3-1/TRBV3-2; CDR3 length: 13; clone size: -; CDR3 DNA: TGTGCCAGCAGTCCCTCAGGGAACTCACCCCTCCACTTT; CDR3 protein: CASSPSGNSPLHF